The 25 T cell receptor beta chains in this list originate from one sample, sequenced in a study of CD8 T cells in ankylosing spondylitis. Whole-study findings and limits: Seven to nine highly homologous variants formed a TCR beta motif that appeared characteristic of ankylosing spondylitis blood.

TCRdb called the 5' RACE reads again in MiXCR, with one record for every CDR3 protein. The sample has about 200,000 distinct CDR3 sequences, 7.3% seen once; the top ten hold 12% to 15%. These receptors' antigens are unknown. The source material was blood, either unsorted or a sorted T cell fraction (not recorded which). These receptor sequences come from a male donor with ankylosing spondylitis.

This clonotype was observed at least ten times. This rearrangement joins TRBV11-2 to TRBJ2-3, with 14 bases lining up with TRBD2. J gave up 0 bases and V 5 bases, and 13 bases lay outside the gene matches. The CDR3 extends over 20 amino acids. Per the germline V gene, CDR1 is SGHAT and CDR2 is FQNNGV. The CDR3 region has the DNA TGTGCCAGCAGCCGCCGACTAGCGGGAGGGCCCCCGGGGAGCACAGATACGCAGTATTTT. This encodes CASSRRLAGGPPGSTDTQYF.

The genes are TRBV6-5 and TRBJ1-2; no reliable D call. The CDR3 spans 13 residues. Looked up from germline, CDR1 is MNHEY and CDR2 is SVGAGI. The V and J ends lost 3 bases and 5 bases respectively, with 10 bases between them. Written as DNA, the CDR3 is TGTGCCAGCAGTTATTCGGGCCCTTATGGCTACACCTTC. Protein product: CASSYSGPYGYTF.

At least ten counts were recorded for this clonotype. The chain combines TRBV4-1 with TRBJ2-1; 7 bases line up with TRBD2. Per germline, CDR1 MGHRA and CDR2 YSYEKL. This CDR3 is 13 amino acids long. With V trimmed by 1 base and J by 14 bases, 8 bases remained unmatched. DNA of the CDR3: TGCGCCAGCAGCCAAGTCGAGCTAGCGGTGGAGTTCTTC. Translated, it gives CASSQVELAVEFF.

This clonotype was seen repeatedly, ten times or more. V is TRBV2 and J is TRBJ1-5, with D unclear. This CDR3 region has 13 residues. Germline V gene data show CDR1 as SNHLY and CDR2 as FYNNEI. V lost 9 bases to trimming and J lost 0 bases, with 9 bases between them. CDR3 loop: CASGRSSNQPQHF. CDR3 coding DNA: TGTGCCAGTGGCCGGAGTAGCAATCAGCCCCAGCATTTT.

Ten or more counts support this clonotype. This rearrangement joins TRBV29-1 to TRBJ2-2, with 8 bases lining up with TRBD2. The J segment lost 7 bases and the V segment lost 4 bases, leaving 8 bases of the junction unmatched. Germline assignment: CDR1 SQVTM and CDR2 ANQGSEA. CDR3 length equals 14 residues. The CDR3 spells CSVAGGGVIGELFF. The CDR3 region has the DNA TGCAGCGTTGCCGGGGGGGGAGTAATCGGGGAGCTGTTTTTT.

This clonotype was found many times. The chain couples TRBV4-2 to TRBJ2-7; maybe TRBD1 (5 bases). The CDR3 consists of 15 residues. Germline V CDR1 and CDR2: LGHNA, YNFKEQ. V was trimmed by 1 base and J by 3 bases, leaving 13 bases between them. CDR3 amino acids: CASSQGENRFYEQYF. As DNA, the CDR3 is TGTGCCAGCAGCCAAGGCGAGAACAGGTTCTACGAGCAGTACTTC.

In its sample, this clonotype was seen a few times. CDR3 sequence: CASSQDRGSAYNEQFF. The DNA for the CDR3 is TGTGCCAGCAGCCAAGATCGCGGAAGCGCCTACAATGAGCAGTTCTTC. The chain carries TRBV3-1 and TRBJ2-1; D not certain. The V gene lost 0 bases and the J gene lost 2 bases, with 11 bases spanning the gap. The germline V gene has CDR1 LGHDT and CDR2 YNNKEL (reference sequence). The CDR3 spans 16 residues.

At least ten counts were recorded for this clonotype. The CDR3 DNA follows: TGTGCCAGCAGTTTACGACAGTCCCCTATGGATACGCAGTATTTT. As protein: CASSLRQSPMDTQYF. The V and J genes are TRBV6-2 or TRBV6-3 and TRBJ2-3; TRBD1 might be the D (5 bases). In germline, CDR1 is MNHEY, CDR2 SVGEGT. V was shortened by 4 bases and J by 6 bases, with 17 bases between the two germline ends. The CDR3 totals 15 residues.

This chain connects TRBV30 to TRBJ1-5; no clear D gene. Trimming removed 2 bases from V and 5 bases from J, with 10 bases in between. The CDR3 consists of 13 residues. Per germline, CDR1 GTSNPN and CDR2 SVGIG (reference sequence). CDR3 sequence (DNA): TGTGCCTGGAGTACGGGTGATGATCAGCCCCAGCATTTT. Amino acids: CAWSTGDDQPQHF.

This chain connects TRBV7-3 to TRBJ2-3; D might be TRBD1 (5 bases). The V end lost 6 bases, the J end lost 8 bases, and 33 bases lay between the germline ends. Germline CDR1 reads SGHTA; CDR2 reads FQGTGA. CDR3 length equals 19 residues. The CDR3 loop reads CASSLNGERDSVLFGTQYF. The CDR3 DNA is TGTGCCAGCAGTTTGAACGGAGAAAGAGACAGTGTTTTGTTCGGTACGCAGTATTTT.

This clonotype was observed many times. The chain uses TRBV20-1 and TRBJ2-1; 9 bases fit TRBD2. Germline V CDR1 and CDR2: DFQATT, SNEGSKA (reference sequence). CDR3 length: 14 amino acids. Trimming took 3 bases from V and 6 from J; bases not matched to a gene: 6. CDR3 DNA: TGCAGTGCTAGTACGGGGCGGGAGGGCAATGAGCAGTTCTTC. As protein: CSASTGREGNEQFF.

This chain connects TRBV13 to TRBJ2-5; 10 positions agree with TRBD2. Germline CDR1 PRHDT, CDR2 FYEKMQ (reference sequence). The CDR3 consists of 17 residues. V dropped 0 bases and J dropped 2; count of bases not matched to a gene: 6. The CDR3 loop reads CASSLGPRTSGQETQYF. The CDR3, as DNA: TGTGCCAGCAGCTTAGGCCCCAGGACTAGCGGACAAGAGACCCAGTACTTC. The full variable domain, rest sourced from reference TRBV13 and TRBJ2-5, is AAGVIQSPRHLIKEKRETATLKCYPIPRHDTVYWYQQGPGQDPQFLISFYEKMQSDKGSIPDRFSAQQFSDYHSELNMSSLELGDSALYFCASSLGPRTSGQETQYFGPGTRLLVL.

This clonotype has at least ten counts. J is TRBJ2-1 and V is TRBV29-1; D possibly uses TRBD1 or TRBD2 (5 bases each). Germline V gene lookup returns CDR1 SQVTM and CDR2 ANQGSEA. The CDR3 runs to 15 residues. Trimming took off 1 base at V and 2 bases at J, with 12 bases between the two ends. The CDR3 sequence: CSVEVWDPTYNEQFF. CDR3 nucleotides: TGCAGCGTTGAAGTTTGGGACCCGACCTACAATGAGCAGTTCTTC.

J is TRBJ2-1 and V is TRBV30; perhaps D is TRBD1 or TRBD2 (5 bases each). The V gene lost 0 bases and the J gene lost 5 bases, with 11 bases spanning the gap. The CDR3 has 14 residues. Germline CDR1 reads GTSNPN; CDR2 reads SVGIG (reference sequence). Written as DNA, the CDR3 is TGTGCCTGGAGTGTGGGGACCTGGAACAATGAGCAGTTCTTC. Translation gives CAWSVGTWNNEQFF.

This clonotype was found many times. The chain carries TRBV18 and TRBJ2-1; TRBD1 matches at 7 bases. Germline CDR1 is KGHSH and CDR2 is LQKENI. V was clipped by 5 bases and J by 5 bases; unmatched bases: 15. This CDR3 is built from 17 residues. The CDR3 loop reads CASSGQVFGPTHNEQFF. The CDR3, as DNA: TGTGCCAGCTCAGGACAGGTCTTTGGCCCGACCCACAATGAGCAGTTCTTC.

The table lists this clonotype with many counts. This chain joins TRBV6-1 and TRBJ2-3, with D unclear. Germline V gene data show CDR1 as MNHNS and CDR2 as SASEGT. Trimming took 6 bases from V and 4 from J, leaving 2 bases between them. CDR3 length: 10 amino acids. The CDR3 coding sequence is TGTGCCAGCAGCCCAGATACGCAGTATTTT. It is translated as CASSPDTQYF.

In this sample, this clonotype turned up a few times. V and J are TRBV30 and TRBJ2-7; no firm D call. Germline CDR1 GTSNPN, CDR2 SVGIG (reference sequence). Between the trimmed V and J ends, which lost 1 base and 0 bases, there was a span of 7 bases. This CDR3 is 13 amino acids long. The CDR3 loop reads CAWSEEFSYEQYF. The DNA for the CDR3 is TGTGCCTGGAGTGAGGAGTTCTCCTACGAGCAGTACTTC. Drawing the rest from reference TRBV30 and TRBJ2-7, the complete variable domain is SQTIHQWPATLVQPVGSPLSLECTVEGTSNPNLYWYRQAAGRGLQLLFYSVGIGQISSEVPQNLSASRPQDRQFILSSKKLLLSDSGFYLCAWSEEFSYEQYFGPGTRLTVT.

This clonotype was recorded many times. The genes are TRBV27 and TRBJ2-7; no reliable D call. The CDR3 has 13 residues. CDR1 is MNHEY, CDR2 SMNVEV, per germline (reference sequence). V lost 2 bases and J lost 0, with 5 bases in between. The CDR3 region is CASSLGLSYEQYF. CDR3 coding DNA: TGTGCCAGCAGTTTAGGGCTCTCCTACGAGCAGTACTTC.

This clonotype appeared many times. The chain combines TRBV18 with TRBJ2-7; D remains ambiguous. With 1 base removed from V and 0 bases from J, the gap between germline ends came to 10 bases. The CDR3 is 15 amino acids. Germline V lookup: CDR1 KGHSH, CDR2 LQKENI. CDR3 bases: TGTGCCAGCTCACCACTCACACCTTCCTCCTACGAGCAGTACTTC. It translates to CASSPLTPSSYEQYF.

This clonotype was observed at least ten times. The V gene is TRBV6-2 or TRBV6-3, the J gene TRBJ2-5; D remains ambiguous. CDR3 length equals 13 residues. V was clipped by 6 bases and J by 2 bases, with 10 bases between them. Germline-derived CDR1 and CDR2 are MNHEY and SVGEGT. DNA for the CDR3: TGTGCCAGCAGCCCCCGGTCACAAGAGACCCAGTACTTC. It encodes CASSPRSQETQYF.

This clonotype was picked up a small number of times. The chain carries TRBV2 and TRBJ2-6; the D is unclear. Trimming shortened V by 2 bases and J by 0 bases, and 8 bases separated the two germline ends. The CDR3 extends over 16 amino acids. Per the germline V gene, CDR1 is SNHLY and CDR2 is FYNNEI. In nucleotides, the CDR3 is TGTGCCAGCAGTGAACCTCAAAACTCTGGGGCCAACGTCCTGACTTTC. Encoded protein: CASSEPQNSGANVLTF. Looking up the rest from reference TRBV2 and TRBJ2-6 gives the full variable domain: EPEVTQTPSHQVTQMGQEVILRCVPISNHLYFYWYRQILGQKVEFLVSFYNNEISEKSEIFDDQFSVERPDGSNFTLKIRSTKLEDSAMYFCASSEPQNSGANVLTFGAGSRLTVL.

In this sample, this clonotype turned up a few times. V usage is TRBV9 and J usage is TRBJ2-7, with a tentative D call TRBD1 (6 bases). The CDR3 extends over 13 amino acids. Germline-derived CDR1 and CDR2 are SGDLS and YYNGEE. V lost 3 bases and J 6 bases, leaving 13 bases between the germline ends. The DNA for the CDR3 is TGTGCCAGCAGCGAGTTCCCCAGGGGCGAGCAGTACTTC. Encoded protein: CASSEFPRGEQYF.

This clonotype occurred many times. The chain combines TRBV7-9 with TRBJ2-7; 11 bases are shared with TRBD1. V was clipped by 1 base and J by 6 bases; unmatched bases: 5. The CDR3 is 15 residues long. Germline assignment: CDR1 SEHNR and CDR2 FQNEAQ (reference sequence). The CDR3 bases are TGTGCCAGCAGCTTAGGGTCCGGACAGGGGGCCGAGCAGTACTTC. It codes for CASSLGSGQGAEQYF.

This clonotype was seen repeatedly, ten times or more. CDR3 DNA sequence: TGTGCCAGCACCAGGACAGGGGGCGCCTGGCGGAGCTCCTATAATTCACCCCTCCACTTT. This encodes CASTRTGGAWRSSYNSPLHF. The genes are TRBV6-2 or TRBV6-3 and TRBJ1-6; 11 positions match TRBD1. The CDR3 runs to 20 residues. V shed 7 bases and J 0 bases; nucleotides not matched to a gene: 14. Per the germline V gene, CDR1 is MNHEY and CDR2 is SVGEGT.

This clonotype has a count of ten or more. The rearrangement uses TRBV7-9 and TRBJ1-1, with unresolved D. In germline, CDR1 is SEHNR, CDR2 FQNEAQ (reference sequence). CDR3 length: 14 residues. V was trimmed by 2 bases and J by 2 bases, leaving 9 bases between them. This CDR3 is CASSLPVGNTEAFF. The CDR3 bases are TGTGCCAGCAGCTTACCGGTCGGTAACACTGAAGCTTTCTTT. Drawing the rest from reference TRBV7-9 and TRBJ1-1, the complete variable domain is DTGVSQNPRHKITKRGQNVTFRCDPISEHNRLYWYRQTLGQGPEFLTYFQNEAQLEKSRLLSDRFSAERPKGSFSTLEIQRTEQGDSAMYLCASSLPVGNTEAFFGQGTRLTVV.